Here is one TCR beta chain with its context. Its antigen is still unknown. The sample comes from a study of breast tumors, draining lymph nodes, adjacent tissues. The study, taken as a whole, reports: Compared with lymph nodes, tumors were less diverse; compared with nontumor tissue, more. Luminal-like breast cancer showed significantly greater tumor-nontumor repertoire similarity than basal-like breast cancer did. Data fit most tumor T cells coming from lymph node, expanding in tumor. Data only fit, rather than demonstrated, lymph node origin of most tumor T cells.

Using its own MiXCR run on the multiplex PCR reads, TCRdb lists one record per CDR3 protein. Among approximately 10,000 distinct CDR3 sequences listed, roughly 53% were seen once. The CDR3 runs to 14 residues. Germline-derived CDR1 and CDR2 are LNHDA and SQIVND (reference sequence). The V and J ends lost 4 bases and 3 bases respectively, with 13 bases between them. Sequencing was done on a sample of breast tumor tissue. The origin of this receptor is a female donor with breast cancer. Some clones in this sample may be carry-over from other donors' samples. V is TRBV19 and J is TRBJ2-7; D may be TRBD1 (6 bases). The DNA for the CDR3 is TGTGCCAGTAGTACCTTCCCACAGGGCTACGAGCAGTACTTC. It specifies CASSTFPQGYEQYF.